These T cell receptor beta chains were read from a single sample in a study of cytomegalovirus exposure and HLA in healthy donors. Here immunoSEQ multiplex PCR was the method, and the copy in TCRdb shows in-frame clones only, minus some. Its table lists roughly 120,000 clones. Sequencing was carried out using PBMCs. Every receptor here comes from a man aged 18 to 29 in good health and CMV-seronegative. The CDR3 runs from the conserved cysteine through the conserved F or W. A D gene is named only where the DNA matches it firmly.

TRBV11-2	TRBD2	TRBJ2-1	CASSMRSGVGSSYNEQFF	TGTGCCAGCAGCATGAGGAGCGGGGTCGGGAGCTCCTACAATGAGCAGTTCTTC
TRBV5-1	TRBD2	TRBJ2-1	CASSFGLAGDNEQFF	TGCGCCAGCAGCTTTGGGCTAGCGGGAGACAATGAGCAGTTCTTC
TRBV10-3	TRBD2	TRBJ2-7	CAISEGTSGTYEQYF	TGTGCCATCAGTGAAGGGACTAGCGGGACCTACGAGCAGTACTTC
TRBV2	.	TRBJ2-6	CASSWEAFTSGANVLTF	TGTGCCAGCAGCTGGGAGGCCTTTACCTCTGGGGCCAACGTCCTGACTTTC
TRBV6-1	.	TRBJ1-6	CASRPTGSNSPLHF	TGTGCCAGCAGACCGACAGGCTCTAATTCACCCCTCCACTTT
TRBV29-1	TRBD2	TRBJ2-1	CSVYRLAGEIRNEQFF	TGCAGCGTCTATCGACTAGCGGGAGAAATTAGAAATGAGCAGTTCTTC
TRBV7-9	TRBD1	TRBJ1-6	CASSLGRDRGDSPLHF	TGTGCCAGCAGCTTGGGCCGGGACAGGGGTGATTCACCCCTCCACTTT
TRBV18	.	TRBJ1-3	CASSPDRSTIYF	TGTGCCAGCTCACCCGATCGGAGTACCATATATTTT
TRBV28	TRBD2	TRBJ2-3	CASSSLLAGPSSTDTQYF	TGTGCCAGCAGTTCCCTTCTAGCGGGGCCTTCTAGCACAGATACGCAGTATTTT
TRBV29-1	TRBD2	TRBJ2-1	CSSKSGGPYNEQFF	TGCAGCTCAAAATCGGGGGGGCCTTACAATGAGCAGTTCTTC
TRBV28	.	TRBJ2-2	CASSLGGIGRNTGELFF	TGTGCCAGCAGCCTAGGCGGCATAGGGAGAAACACCGGGGAGCTGTTTTTT
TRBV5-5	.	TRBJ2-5	CASSFRTDNSWETQYF	TGTGCCAGCAGCTTCCGGACAGATAATTCATGGGAGACCCAGTACTTC
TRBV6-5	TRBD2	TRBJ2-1	CASSYRPGGPINEQFF	TGTGCCAGCAGTTACCGGCCGGGAGGGCCAATCAATGAGCAGTTCTTC
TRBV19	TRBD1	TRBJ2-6	CASSTGTGRSGANVLTF	TGTGCCAGTAGTACCGGGACAGGGCGATCTGGGGCCAACGTCCTGACTTTC
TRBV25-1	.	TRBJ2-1	CASSDFSGPRNEQFF	TGTGCCAGCAGTGACTTTAGCGGACCCCGCAATGAGCAGTTCTTC
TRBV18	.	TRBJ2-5	CASSREAPPRIQETQYF	TGTGCCAGCTCGCGCGAGGCCCCCCCGCGTATCCAAGAGACCCAGTACTTC